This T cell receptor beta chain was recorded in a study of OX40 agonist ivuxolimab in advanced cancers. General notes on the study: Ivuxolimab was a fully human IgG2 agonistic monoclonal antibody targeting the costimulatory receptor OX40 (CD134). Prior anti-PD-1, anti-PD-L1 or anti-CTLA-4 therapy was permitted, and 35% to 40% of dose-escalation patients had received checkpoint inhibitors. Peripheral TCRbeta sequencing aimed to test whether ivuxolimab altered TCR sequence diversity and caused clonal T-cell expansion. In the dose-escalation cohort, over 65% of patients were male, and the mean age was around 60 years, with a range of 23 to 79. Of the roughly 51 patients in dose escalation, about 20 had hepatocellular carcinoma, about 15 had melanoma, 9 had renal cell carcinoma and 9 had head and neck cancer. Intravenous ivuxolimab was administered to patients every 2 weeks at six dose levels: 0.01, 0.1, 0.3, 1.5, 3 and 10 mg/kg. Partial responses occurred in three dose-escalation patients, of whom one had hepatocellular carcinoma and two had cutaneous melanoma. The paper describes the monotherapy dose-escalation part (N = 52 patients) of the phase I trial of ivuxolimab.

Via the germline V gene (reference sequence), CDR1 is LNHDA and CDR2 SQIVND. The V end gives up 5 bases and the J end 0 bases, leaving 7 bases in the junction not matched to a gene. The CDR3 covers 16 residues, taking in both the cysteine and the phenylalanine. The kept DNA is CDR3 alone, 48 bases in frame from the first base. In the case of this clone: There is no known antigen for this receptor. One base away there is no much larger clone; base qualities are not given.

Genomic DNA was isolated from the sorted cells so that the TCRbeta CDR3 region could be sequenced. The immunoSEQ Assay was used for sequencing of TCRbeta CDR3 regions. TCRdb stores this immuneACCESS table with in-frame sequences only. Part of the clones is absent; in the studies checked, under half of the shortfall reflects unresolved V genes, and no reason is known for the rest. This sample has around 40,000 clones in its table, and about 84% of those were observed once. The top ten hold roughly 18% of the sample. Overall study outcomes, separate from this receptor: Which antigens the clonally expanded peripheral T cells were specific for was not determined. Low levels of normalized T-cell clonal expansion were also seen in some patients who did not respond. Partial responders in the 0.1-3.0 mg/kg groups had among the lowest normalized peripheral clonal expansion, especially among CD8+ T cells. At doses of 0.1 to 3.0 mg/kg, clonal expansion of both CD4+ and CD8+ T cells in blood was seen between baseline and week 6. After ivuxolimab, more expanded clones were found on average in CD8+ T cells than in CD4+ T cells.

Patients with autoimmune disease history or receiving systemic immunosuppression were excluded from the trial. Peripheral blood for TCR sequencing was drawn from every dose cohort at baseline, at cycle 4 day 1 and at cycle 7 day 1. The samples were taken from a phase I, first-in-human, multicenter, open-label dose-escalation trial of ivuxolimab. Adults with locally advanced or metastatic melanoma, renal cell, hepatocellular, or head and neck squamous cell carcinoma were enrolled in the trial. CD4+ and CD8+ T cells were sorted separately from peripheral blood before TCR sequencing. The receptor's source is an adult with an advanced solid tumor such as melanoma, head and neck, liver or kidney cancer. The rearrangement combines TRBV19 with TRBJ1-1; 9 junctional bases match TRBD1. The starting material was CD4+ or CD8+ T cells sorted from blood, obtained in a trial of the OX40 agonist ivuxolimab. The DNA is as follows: TGTGCCAGTAGTGCAAGGACAGGGGCGTTGAACACTGAAGCTTTCTTT. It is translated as CASSARTGALNTEAFF.